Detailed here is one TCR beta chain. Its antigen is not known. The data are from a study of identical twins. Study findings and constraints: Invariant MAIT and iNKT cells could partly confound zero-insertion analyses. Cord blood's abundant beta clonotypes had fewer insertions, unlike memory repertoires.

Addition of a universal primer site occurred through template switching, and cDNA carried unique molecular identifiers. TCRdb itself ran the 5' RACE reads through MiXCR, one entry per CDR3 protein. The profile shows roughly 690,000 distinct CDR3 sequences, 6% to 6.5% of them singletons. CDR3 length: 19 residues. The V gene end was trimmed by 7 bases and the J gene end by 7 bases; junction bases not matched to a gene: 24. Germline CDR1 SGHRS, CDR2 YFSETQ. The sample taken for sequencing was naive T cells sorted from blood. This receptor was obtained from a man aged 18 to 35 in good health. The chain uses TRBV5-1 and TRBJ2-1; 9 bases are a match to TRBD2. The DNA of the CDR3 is TGCGCCAGCTATAACCTCGCCGGCGGGAGGGAAAGTAGGAAGAATGAGCAGTTCTTC. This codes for CASYNLAGGRESRKNEQFF. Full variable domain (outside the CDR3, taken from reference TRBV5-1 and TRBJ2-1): KAGVTQTPRYLIKTRGQQVTLSCSPISGHRSVSWYQQTPGQGLQFLFEYFSETQRNKGNFPGRFSGRQFSNSRSEMNVSTLELGDSALYLCASYNLAGGRESRKNEQFFGPGTRLTVL.